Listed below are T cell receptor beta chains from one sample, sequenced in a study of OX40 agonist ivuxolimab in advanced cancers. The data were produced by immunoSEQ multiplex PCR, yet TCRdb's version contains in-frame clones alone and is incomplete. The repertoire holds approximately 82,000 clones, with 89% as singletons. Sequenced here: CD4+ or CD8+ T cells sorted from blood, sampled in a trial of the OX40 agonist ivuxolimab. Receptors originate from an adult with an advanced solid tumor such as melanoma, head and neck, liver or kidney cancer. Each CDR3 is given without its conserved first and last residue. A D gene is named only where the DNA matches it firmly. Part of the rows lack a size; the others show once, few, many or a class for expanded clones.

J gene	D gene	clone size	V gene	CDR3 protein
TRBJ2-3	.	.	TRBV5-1	ASHDRGNTDTQY
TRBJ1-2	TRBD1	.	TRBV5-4	ASSLGQGWGYT
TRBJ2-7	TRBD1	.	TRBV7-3	ASSPHGQGVSLLYEQY
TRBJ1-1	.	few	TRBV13	AGRGGYTEAF
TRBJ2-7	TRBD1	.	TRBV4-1	ASSQVRTGSYEQY
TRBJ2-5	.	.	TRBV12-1	ASSATSVCVQETQY
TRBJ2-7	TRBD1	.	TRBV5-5	ASSRSGTDSYEQY
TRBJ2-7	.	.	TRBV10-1	ASNSGPSYEQY
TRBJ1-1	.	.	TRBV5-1	ASSLGDMNTEAF
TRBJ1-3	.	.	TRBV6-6	ASSYMGGNTIY
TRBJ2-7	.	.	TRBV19	ASSIGGSSYEQY
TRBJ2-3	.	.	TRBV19	ASSNGGVYSSADTQY
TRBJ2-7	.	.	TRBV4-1	ASSQDPEVDEQY
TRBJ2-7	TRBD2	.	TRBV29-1	SVGTSGAYEQY
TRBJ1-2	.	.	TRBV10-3	AISDPYGYT